Listed here are 27 T cell receptor beta chains from one sample, sequenced in a study of patients and donors after allogeneic stem cell transplantation. TCRdb processed the RT-PCR reads anew with MiXCR; each CDR3 protein has one entry. The sample yields under 200,000 distinct CDR3 sequences, 25% to 35% seen once. Sequencing used blood, either unsorted or a sorted T cell fraction (not recorded which). These receptors came from a human donor who was either an allogeneic HSCT recipient or a stem cell or donor lymphocyte infusion donor (not recorded which). It is not recorded whose cells these are; they may come from a transplant donor.

The genes are TRBV11-3 and TRBJ2-3; D is perhaps TRBD2 (6 bases). This CDR3 contains 15 residues. V was cut by 5 bases and J by 3 bases, with 15 bases left in between. Looked up from germline, CDR1 is SGHNT and CDR2 is YENEEA. The CDR3 DNA sequence: TGTGCCAGCAGCCCCCCGGGGAGCGGGACAGATACGCAGTATTTT. Translating gives CASSPPGSGTDTQYF. The complete variable domain, with remaining parts taken from reference TRBV11-3 and TRBJ2-3, reads EAGVVQSPRYKIIEKKQPVAFWCNPISGHNTLYWYLQNLGQGPELLIRYENEEAVDDSQLPKDRFSAERLKGVDSTLKIQPAELGDSAVYLCASSPPGSGTDTQYFGPGTRLTVL.

This clonotype was seen ten or more times. The rearrangement links TRBV12-3 or TRBV12-4 to TRBJ1-5; no definite D call. The CDR3 runs 13 residues. V lost 3 bases to trimming and J lost 1 base, with 4 bases between them. The chain's CDR3 is CASSFQSNQPQHF. CDR3 bases: TGTGCCAGCAGTTTCCAGAGCAATCAGCCCCAGCATTTT.

The V and J genes are TRBV4-3 and TRBJ2-1; 10 bases fit TRBD2. Germline loops: CDR1 LGHNA, CDR2 YSLEER. The J segment lost 0 bases and the V segment lost 1 base, leaving 12 bases of the junction unmatched. This CDR3 comprises 20 residues. For the CDR3, the DNA is TGCGCCAGCAGCCAAGTCCTCGTAGCGGGAGGCGTGAGCTCCTACAATGAGCAGTTCTTC. It translates to CASSQVLVAGGVSSYNEQFF.

The rearrangement joins TRBV4-3 to TRBJ2-3; 13 bases align to TRBD2. Germline CDR1 is LGHNA and CDR2 is YSLEER. V shed 0 bases, J shed 8 bases, and the junction held 8 bases outside the gene matches. The CDR3 totals 17 residues. The CDR3 coding sequence is TGCGCCAGCAGCCAAGAGGGACTAGCGGGGCATCACGGTACGCAGTATTTT. Its translation: CASSQEGLAGHHGTQYF.

J is TRBJ1-2 and V is TRBV5-1; tentative D call: TRBD1 (6 bases). The CDR3 sequence is 12 residues long. The germline V gene encodes CDR1 SGHRS and CDR2 YFSETQ. V lost 3 bases to trimming and J lost 4 bases, with 7 bases between them. The chain's CDR3 is CASSWDTYGYTF. The CDR3 DNA is TGCGCCAGCAGCTGGGACACCTATGGCTACACCTTC.

This clonotype was detected ten times or more. The chain links TRBV4-2 to TRBJ1-2; 10 nucleotides align to TRBD1. Looked up from germline, CDR1 is LGHNA and CDR2 is YNFKEQ. CDR3 length equals 16 residues. V shed 4 bases and J 4 bases; nucleotides not matched to a gene: 9. CDR3 sequence: CASSLPGTGASYGYTF. CDR3 DNA: TGTGCCAGCAGCCTTCCCGGGACAGGGGCTTCCTATGGCTACACCTTC.

This clonotype appeared many times. This chain links TRBV11-2 with TRBJ1-4; D is ambiguous. Germline V gene lookup returns CDR1 SGHAT and CDR2 FQNNGV. The CDR3 is 12 amino acids. V gave up 5 bases and J gave up 7 bases, with 8 bases separating them. DNA of the CDR3: TGTGCCAGCAGCCTTTCTGGTGAAAAACTGTTTTTT. It specifies CASSLSGEKLFF.

The genes are TRBV9 and TRBJ2-1; D assignment may be TRBD1 or TRBD2 (5 bases each). CDR1 is SGDLS and CDR2 is YYNGEE in the germline V gene. V was trimmed by 0 bases and J by 7 bases, leaving 8 bases between them. This CDR3 comprises 13 residues. The CDR3 bases are TGTGCCAGCAGCGTAGCTTGGGGGAATGAGCAGTTCTTC. Translated, it gives CASSVAWGNEQFF. Full variable domain (outside the CDR3, taken from reference TRBV9 and TRBJ2-1): DSGVTQTPKHLITATGQRVTLRCSPRSGDLSVYWYQQSLDQGLQFLIQYYNGEERAKGNILERFSAQQFPDLHSELNLSSLELGDSALYFCASSVAWGNEQFFGPGTRLTVL.

This chain joins TRBV12-3 or TRBV12-4 and TRBJ2-5; the D gene could be TRBD1 or TRBD2 (5 bases each). The CDR3 has 15 amino acids. V was trimmed by 3 bases and J by 1 base, leaving 12 bases between them. As DNA, the CDR3 is TGTGCCAGCAGTTTCATAACGGGGCTCCAAGAGACCCAGTACTTC. This translates into CASSFITGLQETQYF.

The table lists this clonotype with a few counts. This chain links TRBV12-3 or TRBV12-4 with TRBJ1-3; D is unresolved. The CDR3 is made up of 14 amino acids. V lost 7 bases and J 2 bases, leaving 12 bases between the germline ends. Here the CDR3 DNA reads TGTGCCAGCAACAACCACGTCGCTGGAAACACCATATATTTT. Encoded protein: CASNNHVAGNTIYF.

The chain carries TRBV27 and TRBJ2-7, with TRBD1 matching 7 bases. The CDR3 extends over 16 amino acids. Germline CDR1 is MNHEY and CDR2 is SMNVEV (reference sequence). V gave up 4 bases and J gave up 3 bases; unmatched junction bases: 12. The CDR3 region has the DNA TGTGCCAGCAGTTCCTCACGGGGACAGCGCCTCTACGAGCAGTACTTC. Translation gives CASSSSRGQRLYEQYF.

The chain couples TRBV20-1 to TRBJ2-1, with D possibly being TRBD2 (7 bases). This CDR3 spans 14 amino acids. The V gene's germline CDR1 is DFQATT and CDR2 SNEGSKA (reference sequence). V was clipped by 4 bases and J by 2 bases, with 12 bases between them. The CDR3 DNA follows: TGCAGTGCTACAAGGGGGGGGCCCTACAATGAGCAGTTCTTC. Its translation: CSATRGGPYNEQFF.

The chain employs TRBV15 and TRBJ1-5; D gene unclear. The CDR3 consists of 14 residues. V lost 9 bases to trimming and J lost 0 bases, with 12 bases between them. Germline-derived CDR1 and CDR2 are LNHNV and YYDKDF (reference sequence). The CDR3 region is CATADRYSNQPQHF. CDR3 sequence (DNA): TGTGCCACAGCCGACCGCTATAGCAATCAGCCCCAGCATTTT.

CDR3 nucleotide sequence: TGTGCCACCAGCAGAGGCAATAGCAATCAGCCCCAGCATTTT. This translates into CATSRGNSNQPQHF. The chain carries TRBV15 and TRBJ1-5; D is unresolved. This CDR3 region has 14 residues. V was clipped by 1 base and J by 0 bases, with 4 bases between them. Germline CDR1 and CDR2: LNHNV and YYDKDF (reference sequence).

The sample holds one count of this clonotype. The CDR3 here is CASRSRDGTGTRGYTF. The DNA of the CDR3 is TGTGCAAGTCGCTCCAGGGATGGGACAGGGACGAGGGGCTACACCTTC. The chain has TRBV12-2 and TRBJ1-2; the D segment call TRBD1 is taken from the table without a DNA check. TRBV12-2 is noted as a pseudogene. The CDR3 length is 16 residues.

V is TRBV5-4 and J is TRBJ2-1, with 7 bases fitting TRBD2. V shed 0 bases, J shed 2 bases, and the junction held 2 bases outside the gene matches. Per the germline V gene, CDR1 is SGHNT and CDR2 is YYREEE (reference sequence). The length of the CDR3 is 15 residues. CDR3 sequence: CASSLDSGPYNEQFF. The CDR3 DNA is TGTGCCAGCAGCTTGGATAGCGGGCCCTACAATGAGCAGTTCTTC.

As concerns this clonotype: It may be a read error: a sequence one base away is much more abundant. The rearrangement joins TRBV4-3 to TRBJ1-5; the D is unclear. Germline assignment: CDR1 LGHNA and CDR2 YSLEER. Trimming stripped 3 bases from V and 2 bases from J, with 5 bases between. The CDR3 runs 13 residues. The CDR3 loop reads CASSHEGNQPQHF. CDR3 nucleotide sequence: TGCGCCAGCAGCCACGAGGGCAATCAGCCCCAGCATTTT.

The CDR3 nucleotides are TGTGCCACCAGTGATTTGGAGAATCCCCATGAGCAGTTCTTC. This sequence encodes CATSDLENPHEQFF. The V call is TRBV24-1, the J call TRBJ2-1; D ambiguous. Trimming pared 0 bases from V and 8 bases from J, leaving 10 bases between. CDR1 and CDR2 (germline): KGHDR, SFDVKD. The CDR3 contains 14 residues.

The chain uses TRBV27 and TRBJ2-7; D perhaps matches TRBD2 (6 bases). The CDR3 sequence is 14 residues long. Trimming shortened V by 5 bases and J by 0 bases, and 11 bases separated the two germline ends. CDR1 is MNHEY, CDR2 SMNVEV, per germline (reference sequence). The CDR3 spells CASSLWGVSYEQYF. CDR3 DNA: TGTGCCAGCAGTCTGTGGGGGGTCTCCTACGAGCAGTACTTC.

This sequence joins TRBV25-1 and TRBJ2-2; 10 bases are a match to TRBD1. Germline CDR1 is MGHDK and CDR2 is SYGVNS. The CDR3 is made up of 15 amino acids. V was pared by 7 bases and J by 4 bases, with 6 bases of the junction left unmatched. For the CDR3, the DNA is TGTGCCAGCAACCCGGACAGGGGGGGCACCGGGGAGCTGTTTTTT. Its protein product is CASNPDRGGTGELFF.

This clonotype was seen ten or more times. CDR3: CSVQQDPNYGYTF. The CDR3 bases are TGCAGCGTACAACAGGACCCTAACTATGGCTACACCTTC. V is TRBV29-1 and J is TRBJ1-2, with D tentatively TRBD1 (5 bases). CDR3 length: 13 residues. The V gene lost 6 bases and the J gene lost 0 bases, with 11 bases spanning the gap. Looked up from germline, CDR1 is SQVTM and CDR2 is ANQGSEA. Variable domain in full (rest from reference TRBV29-1 and TRBJ1-2): SAVISQKPSRDICQRGTSLTIQCQVDSQVTMMFWYRQQPGQSLTLIATANQGSEATYESGFVIDKFPISRPNLTFSTLTVSNMSPEDSSIYLCSVQQDPNYGYTFGSGTRLTVV.

V gene TRBV6-6 combines with J gene TRBJ2-3; tentative D call: TRBD2 (6 bases). CDR3 length: 19 residues. V was clipped by 7 bases and J by 1 base, with 27 bases between them. The V gene's germline CDR1 is MNHNY and CDR2 SVGAGI (reference sequence). CDR3 loop: CASNPQRGRTSSGTDTQYF. CDR3 sequence (DNA): TGTGCCAGCAACCCTCAACGGGGGAGGACGAGTAGTGGCACAGATACGCAGTATTTT.

This clonotype was detected only a few times. The CDR3 nucleotides read TGTGCCAGCAGTTACGACTTATACAATGAGCAGTTCTTC. It encodes CASSYDLYNEQFF. This rearrangement joins TRBV6-5 to TRBJ2-1; D remains ambiguous. This CDR3 is built from 13 residues. V was pared by 2 bases and J by 4 bases, with 6 bases between. Germline CDR1 reads MNHEY; CDR2 reads SVGAGI.

This clonotype has more than one count but fewer than ten. This chain connects TRBV5-4 to TRBJ1-1; D gene uncertain. Germline loops: CDR1 SGHNT, CDR2 YYREEE (reference sequence). V shed 7 bases and J shed 1 base, with 11 bases lying between them. The CDR3 totals 13 residues. As DNA, the CDR3 is TGTGCCAGCCTGACGGATACGAACACTGAAGCTTTCTTT. The encoded protein is CASLTDTNTEAFF.

This chain joins TRBV28 and TRBJ1-2, with D uncertain. The germline V gene encodes CDR1 MDHEN and CDR2 SYDVKM. This CDR3 has 13 amino acids. Trimming left V 5 bases short and J 0 bases short, with 7 bases between. CDR3 loop: CASSPAPNYGYTF. CDR3 in DNA: TGTGCCAGCAGTCCAGCCCCTAACTATGGCTACACCTTC.

The chain uses TRBV5-1 and TRBJ2-7; perhaps TRBD1 as D (6 bases). V shed 2 bases and J shed 3 bases, with 12 bases lying between them. CDR3 length: 14 amino acids. CDR1 is SGHRS and CDR2 is YFSETQ in the germline V gene. This chain's CDR3 is CASSFGTGLYEQYF. CDR3 DNA: TGCGCCAGCAGCTTCGGAACAGGGCTCTACGAGCAGTACTTC.

V gene TRBV5-1 combines with J gene TRBJ1-1, with D uncertain. The V end was cut by 3 bases, the J end by 5 bases, with 5 bases between. CDR3 size: 11 residues. The germline gives CDR1 SGHRS, CDR2 YFSETQ. In DNA, the CDR3 is TGCGCCAGCAGCTCCCAGACTGAAGCTTTCTTT. Translated, it gives CASSSQTEAFF.